This T cell receptor (beta chain) is from a study of beta chain features in type 1 diabetes. Study-wide findings and caveats: Patients showed naive, central memory and Treg TCRB repertoires that appeared more similar than those of healthy donors.

Isolated RNA was reverse transcribed in full, so expressed TCRB transcripts were sequenced. Sequencing was performed with immunoSEQ multiplex PCR; in TCRdb, only in-frame clones are kept and a portion is missing. This table has hundreds of thousands of clones, approximately 28% appearing once. This clone was observed a single time. The target antigen is unknown. Trimming stripped 3 bases from V and 9 bases from J, with 10 bases between. Germline CDR1 and CDR2: LGHNA and YSLEER. The CDR3 is 12 residues long. The chain employs TRBV4-3 and TRBJ2-3; D gene unclear. This clonotype was obtained from a man in his late teens or twenties in good health. The sample comprised naive CD4+ T cells from blood. This CDR3 is CASSHGPGTQYF. CDR3 sequence (DNA): TGCGCCAGCAGCCACGGGCCCGGCACGCAGTATTTT.